The TCR beta chain under discussion was sequenced for a study of T-cell reconstitution after alpha-beta-depleted transplantation in children. Findings and limits, study-wide: Day-60 TCRbeta diversity that was high in some patients was derived from surviving recipient T cells and thymic progenitors.

This clonotype was observed a few times. Its antigen is still unknown. The CDR3 runs 15 residues. Germline V gives CDR1 SGHTA, CDR2 FQGNSA. Trimming removed 5 bases at V and 0 bases at J, with 13 bases between. TCRbeta library construction was performed incorporating unique molecular identifiers. TCRdb reprocessed the PCR reads via MiXCR and lists one record per CDR3 protein. Here the sample spans about 640,000 distinct CDR3 sequences, roughly 13% being singletons. The TCR originated in a male patient younger than 18 who had a stem cell transplant for acute myeloid leukemia, so the T cells may come from the graft donor. The source was PBMCs, mostly from graft donor cells, collected 360 days after TCRalphabeta/CD19-depleted stem cell transplant. V is TRBV7-2 and J is TRBJ1-1; tentatively, D is TRBD1 (5 bases). CDR3 amino acids: CASSPRQTLNTEAFF. Written as DNA, the CDR3 is TGTGCCAGCAGCCCCCGACAGACTTTGAACACTGAAGCTTTCTTT.